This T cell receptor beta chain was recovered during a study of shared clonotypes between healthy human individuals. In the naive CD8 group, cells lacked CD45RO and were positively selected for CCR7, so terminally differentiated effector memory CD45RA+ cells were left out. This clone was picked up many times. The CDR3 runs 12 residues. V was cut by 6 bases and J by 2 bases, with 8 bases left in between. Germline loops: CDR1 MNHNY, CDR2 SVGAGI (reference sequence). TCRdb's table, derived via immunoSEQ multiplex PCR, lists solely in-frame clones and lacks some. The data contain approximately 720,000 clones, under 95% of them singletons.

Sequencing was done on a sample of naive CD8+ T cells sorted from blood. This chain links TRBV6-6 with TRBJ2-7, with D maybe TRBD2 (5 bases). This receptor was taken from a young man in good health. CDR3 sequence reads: CASRSLAYEQYF. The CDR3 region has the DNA TGTGCCAGCAGATCACTAGCCTACGAGCAGTACTTC.